The clone carrying this TCR beta chain was detected a few times. This record belongs to a study of human T cells and chemical hapten exposure. Overall study: Mainly, slight library volume differences in the pool made TCR yields vary.

The germline V gene has CDR1 MNHEY and CDR2 SVGEGT. The CDR3 runs to 16 residues. Trimming shortened V by 7 bases and J by 4 bases, and 22 bases separated the two germline ends. Regarding time point: patch test 2, 6 weeks after DPC sensitization. This sample's treatment: therapeutic diphenylcyclopropenone sensitization with weekly scalp DPC. Within the library, unique molecular identifiers were attached to each individual cDNA molecule. One entry per CDR3 protein results from TCRdb running MiXCR on the RACE reads. In the table there are more than 90,000 distinct CDR3 sequences, around 10% of which are singletons.

The receptor was derived from a woman in her 40s with alopecia areata. Some clones in this sample may be carry-over from other donors' samples. The chain combines TRBV6-2 or TRBV6-3 with TRBJ1-2; TRBD1 is a possible D gene (6 bases). This material consisted of whole blood, taken in connection with sensitization to the hapten diphenylcyclopropenone (DPC). In DNA form, the CDR3 reads TGTGCCAGCAACCCCAGGGCAGGGGCTACGGTCTATGGCTACACCTTC. Translating it yields CASNPRAGATVYGYTF.